This TCR beta chain came from a study of T-cell reconstitution after alpha-beta-depleted transplantation in children (dated by TCRdb to about 2016). At the level of the whole study: Using TCR repertoire profiling, the study quantitatively followed how T-cell immune reconstitution unfolded in children after TCRalphabeta/CD19-depleted allogeneic hematopoietic cell transplantation.

According to the germline V gene (reference sequence), CDR1 reads DFQATT and CDR2 reads SNEGSKA. V is reduced by 6 bases and J by 7 bases, leaving a spacing of 22 bases between them. From cysteine to phenylalanine, the CDR3 is 14 amino acids long. CDR3 DNA only is kept here, 42 bases in frame from base 1. Preparation of the library involved PCR. The sequencing machine was an Illumina HiSeq 2500. Molecular barcoding was employed in the preparation of TCR libraries, with unique molecular identifiers being used to normalize TCRbeta repertoire quantification. The raw public reads went through TCRdb reprocessing: fastp at Q25, MiXCR clone calling, in-frame beta chains kept. Rows with one shared CDR3 protein collapse into an entry with the most common genes and DNA. In this sample the table shows hundreds of thousands of distinct CDR3 sequences, approximately 12% of which occur a single time. Jointly, the top ten make up approximately 2.9% of the sample.

In this sample, this clonotype turned up many times. Its antigen is still unknown. No much larger clonotype is one base removed from it; base qualities were not supplied. The sequences come from PBMCs from the stem cell graft donor, collected from the stem cell graft. This TCR was recovered from a human donor who donated a stem cell graft to a child with acute lymphoblastic leukemia. The V gene is TRBV20-1 and the J gene is TRBJ2-7, with a tentative D gene TRBD2 over 5 matching bases. The CDR3 is CSALHRALAGEQYF. In nucleotides, the sequence is TGCAGTGCCCTCCATCGGGCACTTGCGGGTGAGCAGTACTTC.